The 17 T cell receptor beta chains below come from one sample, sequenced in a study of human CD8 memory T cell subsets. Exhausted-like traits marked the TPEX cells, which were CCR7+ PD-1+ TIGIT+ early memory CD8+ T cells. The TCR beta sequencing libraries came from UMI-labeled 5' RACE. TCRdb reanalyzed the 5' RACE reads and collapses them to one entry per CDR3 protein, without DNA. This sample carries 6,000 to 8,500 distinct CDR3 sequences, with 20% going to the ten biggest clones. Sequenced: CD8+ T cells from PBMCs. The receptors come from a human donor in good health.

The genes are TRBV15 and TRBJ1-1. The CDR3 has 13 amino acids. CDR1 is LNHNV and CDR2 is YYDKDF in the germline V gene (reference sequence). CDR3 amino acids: CATSSEMNTEAFF. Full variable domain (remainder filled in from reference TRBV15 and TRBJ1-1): DAMVIQNPRYQVTQFGKPVTLSCSQTLNHNVMYWYQQKSSQAPKLLFHYYDKDFNNEADTPDNFQSRRPNTSFCFLDIRSPGLGDTAMYLCATSSEMNTEAFFGQGTRLTVV.

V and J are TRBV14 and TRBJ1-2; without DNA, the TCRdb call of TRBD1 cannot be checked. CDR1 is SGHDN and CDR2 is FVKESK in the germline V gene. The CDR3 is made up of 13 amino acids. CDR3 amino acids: CASSEWTGNGYTF.

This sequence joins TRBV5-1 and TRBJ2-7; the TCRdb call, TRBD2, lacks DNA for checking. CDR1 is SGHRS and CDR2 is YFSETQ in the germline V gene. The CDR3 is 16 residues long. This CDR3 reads CASSLEGGRSSYEQYF. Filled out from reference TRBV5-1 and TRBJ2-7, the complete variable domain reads KAGVTQTPRYLIKTRGQQVTLSCSPISGHRSVSWYQQTPGQGLQFLFEYFSETQRNKGNFPGRFSGRQFSNSRSEMNVSTLELGDSALYLCASSLEGGRSSYEQYFGPGTRLTVT.

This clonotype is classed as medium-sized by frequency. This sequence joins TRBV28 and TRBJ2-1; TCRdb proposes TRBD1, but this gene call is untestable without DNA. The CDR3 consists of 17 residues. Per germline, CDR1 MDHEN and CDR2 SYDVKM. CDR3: CASSPGQGPSSYNEQFF.

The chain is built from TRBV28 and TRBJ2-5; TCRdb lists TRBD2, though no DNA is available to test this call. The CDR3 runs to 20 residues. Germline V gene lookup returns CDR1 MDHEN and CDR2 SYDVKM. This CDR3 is CASSAGGTGWASGWQETQYF.

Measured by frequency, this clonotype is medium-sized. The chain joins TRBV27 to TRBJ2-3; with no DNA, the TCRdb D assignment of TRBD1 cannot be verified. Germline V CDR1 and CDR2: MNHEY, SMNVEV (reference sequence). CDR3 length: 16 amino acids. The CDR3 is CASSFTHLGGTDTQYF.

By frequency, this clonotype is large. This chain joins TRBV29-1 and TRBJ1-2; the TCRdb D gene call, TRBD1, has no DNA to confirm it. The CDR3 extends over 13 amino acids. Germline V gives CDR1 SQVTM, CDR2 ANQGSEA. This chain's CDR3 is CSVIGTFPSGYTF.

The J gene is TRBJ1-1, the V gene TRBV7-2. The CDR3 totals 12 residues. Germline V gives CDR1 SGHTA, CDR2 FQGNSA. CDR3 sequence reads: CASSLGATEAFF.

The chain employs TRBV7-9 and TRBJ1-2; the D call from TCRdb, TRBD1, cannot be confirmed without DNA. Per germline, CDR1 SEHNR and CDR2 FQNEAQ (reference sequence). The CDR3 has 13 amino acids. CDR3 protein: CASSLGTGYGYTF.

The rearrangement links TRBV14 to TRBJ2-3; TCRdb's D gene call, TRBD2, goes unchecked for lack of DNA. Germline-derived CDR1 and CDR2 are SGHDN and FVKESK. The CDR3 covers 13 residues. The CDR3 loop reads CASSQLGPDTQYF. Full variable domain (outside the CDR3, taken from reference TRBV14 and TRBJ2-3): EAGVTQFPSHSVIEKGQTVTLRCDPISGHDNLYWYRRVMGKEIKFLLHFVKESKQDESGMPNNRFLAERTGGTYSTLKVQPAELEDSGVYFCASSQLGPDTQYFGPGTRLTVL.

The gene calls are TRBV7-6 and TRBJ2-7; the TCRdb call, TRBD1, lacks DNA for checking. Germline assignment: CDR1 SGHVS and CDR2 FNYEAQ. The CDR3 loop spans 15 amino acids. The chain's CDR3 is CASSPNLFTAYEQYF.

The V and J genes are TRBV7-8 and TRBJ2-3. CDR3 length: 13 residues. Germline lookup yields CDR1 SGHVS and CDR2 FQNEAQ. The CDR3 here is CASSSHPTDTQYF.

This CDR3 is CASSLAGGEETQYF. The V gene is TRBV5-1, the J gene TRBJ2-5; the D call from TCRdb, TRBD1, cannot be confirmed without DNA. This CDR3 is 14 amino acids long. Germline values: CDR1 SGHRS, CDR2 YFSETQ.

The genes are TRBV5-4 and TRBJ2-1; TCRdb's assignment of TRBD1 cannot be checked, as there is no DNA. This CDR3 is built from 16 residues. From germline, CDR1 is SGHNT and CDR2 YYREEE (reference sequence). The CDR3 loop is CASSRGWLTMGDEQFF.

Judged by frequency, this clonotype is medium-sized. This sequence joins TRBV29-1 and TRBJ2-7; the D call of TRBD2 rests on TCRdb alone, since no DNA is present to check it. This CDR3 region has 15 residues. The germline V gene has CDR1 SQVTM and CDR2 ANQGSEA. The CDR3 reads CSVEWVGQRPYEQYF.

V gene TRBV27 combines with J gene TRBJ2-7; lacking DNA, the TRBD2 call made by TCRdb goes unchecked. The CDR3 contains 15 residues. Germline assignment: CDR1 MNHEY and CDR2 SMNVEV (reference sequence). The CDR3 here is CASSLWTSGAYEQYF.

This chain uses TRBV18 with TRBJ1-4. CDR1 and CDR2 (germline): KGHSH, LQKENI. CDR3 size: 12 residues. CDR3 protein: CASSSDNEKLFF.